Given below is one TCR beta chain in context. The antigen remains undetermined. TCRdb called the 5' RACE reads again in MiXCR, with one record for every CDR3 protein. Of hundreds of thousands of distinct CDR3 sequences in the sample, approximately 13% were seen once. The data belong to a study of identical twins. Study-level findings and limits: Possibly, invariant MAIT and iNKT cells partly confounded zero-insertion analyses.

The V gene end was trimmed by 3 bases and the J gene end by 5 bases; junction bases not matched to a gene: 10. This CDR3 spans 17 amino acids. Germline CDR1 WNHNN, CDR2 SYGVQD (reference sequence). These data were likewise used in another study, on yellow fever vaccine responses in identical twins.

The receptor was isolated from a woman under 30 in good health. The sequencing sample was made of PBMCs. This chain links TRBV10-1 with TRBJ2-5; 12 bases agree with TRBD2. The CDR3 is CASSEGRLAGVRETQYF. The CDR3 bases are TGCGCCAGCAGTGAAGGGAGACTAGCGGGAGTCCGGGAGACCCAGTACTTC.